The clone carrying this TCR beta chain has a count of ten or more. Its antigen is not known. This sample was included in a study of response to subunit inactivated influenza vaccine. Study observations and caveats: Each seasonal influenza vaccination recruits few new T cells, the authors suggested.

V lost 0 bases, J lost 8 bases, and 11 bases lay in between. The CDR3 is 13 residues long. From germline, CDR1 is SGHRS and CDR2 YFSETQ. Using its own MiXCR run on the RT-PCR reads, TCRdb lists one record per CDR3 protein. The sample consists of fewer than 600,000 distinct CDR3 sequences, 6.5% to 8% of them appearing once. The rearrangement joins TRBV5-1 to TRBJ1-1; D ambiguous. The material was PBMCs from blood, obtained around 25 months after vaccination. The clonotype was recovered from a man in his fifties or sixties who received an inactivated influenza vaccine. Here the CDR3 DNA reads TGCGCCAGCAGCTTGGGTCAGGTCTCGGAAGCTTTCTTT. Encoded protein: CASSLGQVSEAFF.